The sequence of this T cell receptor beta chain was determined in a study of blood T cell repertoires in COVID-19. V lost 3 bases to trimming and J lost 5 bases, with 8 bases between them. Germline V gene sequence: CDR1 SQVTM, CDR2 ANQGSEA. The CDR3 extends over 12 amino acids. Only in-frame clones appear in the TCRdb table, and some are missing; sequencing was by immunoSEQ multiplex PCR. The sample has under 150,000 clones; almost 80% are singletons. The genes are TRBV29-1 and TRBJ1-5; D is unresolved. Sequencing input: PBMCs or T cells enriched from blood (not recorded which). The origin of this receptor is a woman aged 50 to 60 who had recovered from COVID-19. CDR3 coding DNA: TGCAGCGTTGAGGGCGATGATCAGCCCCAGCATTTT. Translation: CSVEGDDQPQHF.